Listed below are T cell receptor beta chains from one sample, sequenced in a study of CD8 T cells in Susac syndrome. Each CDR3 protein is one row after TCRdb ran MiXCR on the immunoSEQ multiplex PCR reads. The sample holds approximately 170,000 distinct CDR3 sequences, 93% seen once. The specimen sequenced was CD4+ T cells from PBMCs. These receptors originate from a human donor in good health. The CDR3 runs from the conserved cysteine through the conserved F or W. Fields, in order: J gene, clone size, D gene, V gene, CDR3 protein, CDR3 DNA. The D gene is left open where the match is weak. Clone size is given for some rows only: seen once, a few or many times, or a class if the clone is expanded.

j_gene: TRBJ1-2
abundance: -
d_gene: -
v_gene: TRBV19
CDR3aa: CASSISGTYGYTF
CDR3nt: TGTGCCAGTAGTATATCGGGCACCTATGGCTACACCTTC

j_gene: TRBJ1-2
abundance: -
d_gene: -
v_gene: TRBV3-1
CDR3aa: CASSQGDLGPGYTF
CDR3nt: TGTGCCAGCAGCCAAGGGGACTTGGGGCCTGGCTACACCTTC

j_gene: TRBJ1-5
abundance: -
d_gene: -
v_gene: TRBV20-1
CDR3aa: CSARRSGLSAWSNQPQHF
CDR3nt: TGCAGTGCTAGGAGGAGCGGTCTGAGCGCGTGGAGCAATCAGCCCCAGCATTTT

j_gene: TRBJ2-5
abundance: -
d_gene: -
v_gene: TRBV12-3/TRBV12-4
CDR3aa: CASSLAGGWETQYF
CDR3nt: TGTGCCAGCAGTTTAGCCGGGGGTTGGGAGACCCAGTACTTC

j_gene: TRBJ1-5
abundance: -
d_gene: -
v_gene: TRBV3-1
CDR3aa: CASSQGSGRGPNQPQHF
CDR3nt: TGTGCCAGCAGCCAAGGGTCTGGGAGGGGCCCTAATCAGCCCCAGCATTTT

j_gene: TRBJ1-1
abundance: -
d_gene: TRBD1
v_gene: TRBV2
CDR3aa: CASRGDRGRAFF
CDR3nt: TGTGCCAGCAGGGGAGACAGGGGGCGAGCTTTCTTT

j_gene: TRBJ2-1
abundance: -
d_gene: -
v_gene: TRBV19
CDR3aa: CASRMTAEGNNEQFF
CDR3nt: TGTGCCAGTAGAATGACGGCGGAAGGGAACAATGAGCAGTTCTTC

j_gene: TRBJ1-2
abundance: -
d_gene: TRBD1
v_gene: TRBV3-1
CDR3aa: CASSRLDRGRDYGYTF
CDR3nt: TGTGCCAGCAGCCGCCTAGACAGGGGGCGCGACTATGGCTACACCTTC

j_gene: TRBJ2-5
abundance: -
d_gene: -
v_gene: TRBV19
CDR3aa: CARNQETQYF
CDR3nt: TGTGCCAGGAACCAAGAGACCCAGTACTTC

j_gene: TRBJ2-7
abundance: -
d_gene: TRBD1
v_gene: TRBV20-1
CDR3aa: CSAPDRDREEYF
CDR3nt: TGCAGTGCTCCGGACCGGGACAGAGAAGAGTACTTC

j_gene: TRBJ1-1
abundance: -
d_gene: -
v_gene: TRBV5-1
CDR3aa: CASSTRDNTEAFF
CDR3nt: TGCGCCAGCAGCACCAGGGATAACACTGAAGCTTTCTTT

j_gene: TRBJ1-3
abundance: -
d_gene: -
v_gene: TRBV6-5
CDR3aa: CASSYSIADYNSGNTIYF
CDR3nt: TGTGCCAGCAGTTACTCGATCGCCGACTACAACTCTGGAAACACCATATATTTT

j_gene: TRBJ2-1
abundance: -
d_gene: -
v_gene: TRBV7-6
CDR3aa: CASSLAWDEQFF
CDR3nt: TGTGCCAGCAGCTTAGCGTGGGATGAGCAGTTCTTC

j_gene: TRBJ2-7
abundance: -
d_gene: TRBD2
v_gene: TRBV2
CDR3aa: CASSQLERGGQYF
CDR3nt: TGTGCCAGCAGCCAACTTGAGCGGGGAGGGCAGTACTTC

j_gene: TRBJ1-2
abundance: -
d_gene: -
v_gene: TRBV6-5
CDR3aa: CASSLDSGTYGYTF
CDR3nt: TGTGCCAGCAGTTTAGACTCCGGGACCTATGGCTACACCTTC

j_gene: TRBJ1-2
abundance: -
d_gene: -
v_gene: TRBV9
CDR3aa: CASSPQPGNGYTF
CDR3nt: TGTGCCAGCAGTCCCCAGCCCGGCAATGGCTACACCTTC

j_gene: TRBJ1-3
abundance: -
d_gene: -
v_gene: TRBV7-2
CDR3aa: CASSLAPGNLGNTIYF
CDR3nt: TGTGCCAGCAGCTTAGCGCCGGGGAATCTTGGAAACACCATATATTTT

j_gene: TRBJ2-7
abundance: -
d_gene: TRBD1
v_gene: TRBV19
CDR3aa: CASSATGLSSYEQYF
CDR3nt: TGTGCCAGTAGCGCGACAGGGCTTAGCTCCTACGAGCAGTACTTC

j_gene: TRBJ2-3
abundance: -
d_gene: -
v_gene: TRBV10-3
CDR3aa: CATLGTDTQYF
CDR3nt: TGTGCCACGCTTGGCACAGATACGCAGTATTTT

j_gene: TRBJ1-6
abundance: -
d_gene: -
v_gene: TRBV7-9
CDR3aa: CASAGRVQSSYNSPLHF
CDR3nt: TGTGCCAGCGCAGGTCGGGTCCAGAGCTCCTATAATTCACCCCTCCACTTT

j_gene: TRBJ2-6
abundance: -
d_gene: -
v_gene: TRBV28
CDR3aa: CASMLEGSGANILTF
CDR3nt: TGTGCCAGCATGTTGGAGGGCTCTGGGGCCAACATCCTGACTTTC

j_gene: TRBJ2-2
abundance: -
d_gene: -
v_gene: TRBV5-1
CDR3aa: CASSLVGETGELFF
CDR3nt: TGCGCCAGCAGCTTGGTTGGTGAAACCGGGGAGCTGTTTTTT

j_gene: TRBJ2-3
abundance: once
d_gene: -
v_gene: TRBV20-1
CDR3aa: CSAGAPTLSDTQYF
CDR3nt: TGCAGTGCGGGGGCACCGACGCTTTCAGATACGCAGTATTTT

j_gene: TRBJ2-7
abundance: -
d_gene: -
v_gene: TRBV6-5
CDR3aa: CASSPSGGLPYEQYF
CDR3nt: TGTGCCAGCAGCCCGTCGGGCGGGCTCCCATACGAGCAGTACTTC

j_gene: TRBJ1-5
abundance: -
d_gene: -
v_gene: TRBV7-2
CDR3aa: CASSFKGDQPQHF
CDR3nt: TGTGCCAGCAGCTTCAAGGGGGATCAGCCCCAGCATTTT

j_gene: TRBJ2-3
abundance: -
d_gene: -
v_gene: TRBV19
CDR3aa: CASSTSTDTQYF
CDR3nt: TGTGCCAGTAGTACTAGCACAGATACGCAGTATTTT

j_gene: TRBJ2-7
abundance: -
d_gene: -
v_gene: TRBV7-2
CDR3aa: CASSRDLTREQYF
CDR3nt: TGTGCCAGCAGCCGTGACCTGACTCGCGAGCAGTACTTC

j_gene: TRBJ2-5
abundance: -
d_gene: -
v_gene: TRBV11-2
CDR3aa: CASTSTGETQYF
CDR3nt: TGTGCCAGCACCTCTACGGGAGAGACCCAGTACTTC

j_gene: TRBJ2-3
abundance: -
d_gene: -
v_gene: TRBV20-1
CDR3aa: CSAPRGGRLGDTQYF
CDR3nt: TGCAGTGCCCCTAGGGGGGGCCGTCTGGGAGATACGCAGTATTTT

j_gene: TRBJ2-3
abundance: -
d_gene: -
v_gene: TRBV7-3
CDR3aa: CASSSVSGDTQYF
CDR3nt: TGTGCCAGCAGCTCTGTCTCTGGGGATACGCAGTATTTT

j_gene: TRBJ2-3
abundance: -
d_gene: -
v_gene: TRBV6-5
CDR3aa: CASSYRVASSSDTQYF
CDR3nt: TGTGCCAGCAGTTACCGGGTGGCTAGCTCTTCTGATACGCAGTATTTT

j_gene: TRBJ2-1
abundance: -
d_gene: TRBD1
v_gene: TRBV5-1
CDR3aa: CASSVVGTGSYNEQFF
CDR3nt: TGCGCCAGCAGCGTGGTAGGGACAGGCTCCTACAATGAGCAGTTCTTC

j_gene: TRBJ2-7
abundance: -
d_gene: -
v_gene: TRBV7-9
CDR3aa: CASSAPGPKVQYF
CDR3nt: TGTGCCAGCAGCGCCCCGGGACCTAAGGTGCAGTACTTC

j_gene: TRBJ2-3
abundance: few
d_gene: -
v_gene: TRBV28
CDR3aa: CASSLVDTQYF
CDR3nt: TGTGCCAGCAGTTTAGTGGATACGCAGTATTTT

j_gene: TRBJ1-1
abundance: -
d_gene: TRBD1
v_gene: TRBV20-1
CDR3aa: CSATRTGGNTEAFF
CDR3nt: TGCAGTGCTACAAGGACAGGGGGGAACACTGAAGCTTTCTTT

j_gene: TRBJ2-5
abundance: -
d_gene: -
v_gene: TRBV14
CDR3aa: CASSHVWQETQYF
CDR3nt: TGTGCCAGCAGCCACGTCTGGCAAGAGACCCAGTACTTC

j_gene: TRBJ2-3
abundance: -
d_gene: -
v_gene: TRBV7-9
CDR3aa: CASSLKDHTDTQYF
CDR3nt: TGTGCCAGCAGCTTAAAAGACCACACAGATACGCAGTATTTT

j_gene: TRBJ2-7
abundance: few
d_gene: -
v_gene: TRBV6-5
CDR3aa: CASSPLGTGYYEQYF
CDR3nt: TGTGCCAGCAGTCCCCTTGGAACCGGCTACTACGAGCAGTACTTC

j_gene: TRBJ1-4
abundance: -
d_gene: TRBD1
v_gene: TRBV18
CDR3aa: CASSPPNRGGNEKLFF
CDR3nt: TGTGCCAGCTCACCCCCAAACAGGGGGGGGAATGAAAAACTGTTTTTT

j_gene: TRBJ2-3
abundance: -
d_gene: TRBD2
v_gene: TRBV4-2
CDR3aa: CASSLTTSGLADTQYF
CDR3nt: TGTGCCAGCAGCCTTACGACTAGCGGCTTAGCAGATACGCAGTATTTT

j_gene: TRBJ1-5
abundance: -
d_gene: -
v_gene: TRBV19
CDR3aa: CASETQNQPQHF
CDR3nt: TGTGCCAGTGAGACACAGAATCAGCCCCAGCATTTT

j_gene: TRBJ1-2
abundance: -
d_gene: TRBD1
v_gene: TRBV6-5
CDR3aa: CASSPGQGKGYTF
CDR3nt: TGTGCCAGCAGCCCTGGACAGGGGAAAGGCTACACCTTC

j_gene: TRBJ2-1
abundance: -
d_gene: -
v_gene: TRBV20-1
CDR3aa: CSVRGQISYNEQFF
CDR3nt: TGCAGTGTCCGAGGTCAAATCTCCTACAATGAGCAGTTCTTC

j_gene: TRBJ2-4
abundance: -
d_gene: TRBD2
v_gene: TRBV6-2/TRBV6-3
CDR3aa: CASSDRGGLAKNIQYF
CDR3nt: TGTGCCAGCAGTGATCGGGGGGGCTTAGCCAAAAACATTCAGTACTTC

j_gene: TRBJ2-4
abundance: -
d_gene: TRBD1
v_gene: TRBV12-3/TRBV12-4
CDR3aa: CASSSLDRVGIQYF
CDR3nt: TGTGCCAGCAGTTCGCTGGACAGGGTTGGCATTCAGTACTTC

j_gene: TRBJ2-7
abundance: -
d_gene: -
v_gene: TRBV2
CDR3aa: CASSAQYSTYEQYF
CDR3nt: TGTGCCAGCAGTGCGCAATACTCCACCTACGAGCAGTACTTC

j_gene: TRBJ2-1
abundance: -
d_gene: -
v_gene: TRBV20-1
CDR3aa: CSASRGAVADNEQFF
CDR3nt: TGCAGTGCTAGTCGGGGTGCAGTAGCCGACAATGAGCAGTTCTTC

j_gene: TRBJ2-5
abundance: -
d_gene: TRBD1
v_gene: TRBV29-1
CDR3aa: CSVKDRGYRETQYF
CDR3nt: TGCAGCGTCAAGGACAGGGGGTATCGAGAGACCCAGTACTTC

j_gene: TRBJ2-1
abundance: -
d_gene: TRBD2
v_gene: TRBV20-1
CDR3aa: CSASRGLAGLEQFF
CDR3nt: TGCAGTGCTAGTAGGGGACTAGCTGGGCTTGAGCAGTTCTTC

j_gene: TRBJ2-1
abundance: -
d_gene: -
v_gene: TRBV2
CDR3aa: CASRVKGLSYNEQFF
CDR3nt: TGTGCCAGCAGAGTAAAGGGACTCTCCTACAATGAGCAGTTCTTC

j_gene: TRBJ2-7
abundance: -
d_gene: -
v_gene: TRBV20-1
CDR3aa: CSAREHRGLISYEQYF
CDR3nt: TGCAGTGCTAGAGAACACCGCGGACTGATATCCTACGAGCAGTACTTC

j_gene: TRBJ2-5
abundance: -
d_gene: TRBD2
v_gene: TRBV7-3
CDR3aa: CASSLSGGSETQYF
CDR3nt: TGTGCCAGCAGCTTATCGGGGGGATCGGAGACCCAGTACTTC

j_gene: TRBJ1-5
abundance: -
d_gene: TRBD1
v_gene: TRBV19
CDR3aa: CASSGTGGGRQPQHF
CDR3nt: TGTGCCAGCAGCGGGACAGGGGGCGGTAGGCAGCCCCAGCATTTT

j_gene: TRBJ2-1
abundance: -
d_gene: -
v_gene: TRBV30
CDR3aa: CAWTEYNEQFF
CDR3nt: TGTGCCTGGACCGAGTACAATGAGCAGTTCTTC

j_gene: TRBJ2-1
abundance: once
d_gene: TRBD2
v_gene: TRBV7-2
CDR3aa: CASSLAPSGGQDEQFF
CDR3nt: TGTGCCAGCAGCTTAGCGCCCAGCGGGGGGCAGGATGAGCAGTTCTTC

j_gene: TRBJ2-5
abundance: -
d_gene: -
v_gene: TRBV3-1
CDR3aa: CASSQDWAGVETQYF
CDR3nt: TGTGCCAGCAGCCAAGATTGGGCAGGGGTGGAGACCCAGTACTTC